A single sample gave rise to the 27 T cell receptor beta chains below, sequenced in a study of blood T cell repertoires in COVID-19. Data came from immunoSEQ multiplex PCR; TCRdb stores just in-frame clones and leaves some out. The sample contains 120,000 to 150,000 clones, roughly 76% of which appear only once. The sequenced material came from peripheral blood. The source is a human donor with acute or convalescent COVID-19. The donor label of this sample is uncertain.

The chain is built from TRBV4-2 and TRBJ2-2, with TRBD2 matching over 9 bases. The CDR3 totals 18 residues. V dropped 0 bases and J dropped 3; count of bases not matched to a gene: 8. The germline V gene encodes CDR1 LGHNA and CDR2 YNFKEQ. CDR3 residues: CASSQDLAGGPYTGELFF. CDR3 coding DNA: TGTGCCAGCAGCCAAGATTTGGCGGGGGGGCCGTACACCGGGGAGCTGTTTTTT.

The chain uses TRBV29-1 and TRBJ1-2; no reliable D call. CDR1 is SQVTM and CDR2 is ANQGSEA in the germline V gene. This CDR3 has 12 amino acids. V lost 7 bases to trimming and J lost 5 bases, with 14 bases between them. The CDR3, as DNA: TGCAGCGCAGGAGACGGGGAGTATGGCTACACCTTC. Translating it yields CSAGDGEYGYTF.

This clone is a singleton in its sample. The CDR3 DNA reads TGTGCCACCAGCAGAGAAGGGACAACCTATGGCTACACCTTC. Encoded protein: CATSREGTTYGYTF. This chain uses TRBV15 with TRBJ1-2; TRBD1 is a possible D gene (6 bases). Trimming took 0 bases from V and 4 from J, leaving 9 bases between them. This CDR3 has 14 amino acids. CDR1 is LNHNV and CDR2 is YYDKDF in the germline V gene (reference sequence).

The gene calls are TRBV5-4 and TRBJ1-1; 9 bases are a match to TRBD1. Per germline, CDR1 SGHNT and CDR2 YYREEE (reference sequence). V gave up 3 bases and J gave up 4 bases; unmatched junction bases: 4. CDR3 length: 14 residues. Here the CDR3 DNA reads TGTGCCAGCAGCTGGGGACAGGGTTTCACTGAAGCTTTCTTT. Its protein is CASSWGQGFTEAFF.

V is TRBV9 and J is TRBJ1-6; no firm D call. The CDR3 contains 16 residues. Germline V gene data show CDR1 as SGDLS and CDR2 as YYNGEE. The germline V and J ends were trimmed by 2 bases and 0 bases, with 9 bases remaining between them. The chain's CDR3 is CASSVSLSSYNSPLHF. In DNA form, the CDR3 reads TGTGCCAGCAGCGTTTCACTTAGCTCCTATAATTCACCCCTCCACTTT.

The rearrangement links TRBV7-8 to TRBJ1-6; 10 bases are shared with TRBD1. The junction had 8 bases not matched to a gene; V was cut back by 5 bases and J by 7 bases. Germline lookup yields CDR1 SGHVS and CDR2 FQNEAQ. The CDR3 runs to 16 residues. This CDR3 reads CASSRRDRGKNSPLHF. CDR3 bases: TGTGCCAGCAGCCGAAGGGACAGGGGAAAGAATTCACCCCTCCACTTT. The whole variable domain, filled in from reference TRBV7-8 and TRBJ1-6, reads GAGVSQSPRYKVAKRGQDVALRCDPISGHVSLFWYQQALGQGPEFLTYFQNEAQLDKSGLPSDRFFAERPEGSVSTLKIQRTQQEDSAVYLCASSRRDRGKNSPLHFGNGTRLTVT.

The chain uses TRBV6-1 and TRBJ1-2; possible D gene TRBD1, 5 bases. Germline CDR1 MNHNS, CDR2 SASEGT. CDR3 length equals 13 residues. V was cut by 2 bases and J by 4 bases, with 8 bases left in between. The CDR3 protein is CASSEWGSYGYTF. CDR3 sequence (DNA): TGTGCCAGCAGTGAATGGGGCTCCTATGGCTACACCTTC.

As to this clone: A junction end diverges from the germline sequence, so it may reflect a read error. The chain has TRBV3-1 (or the pseudogene TRBV3-2) and TRBJ1-1; maybe TRBD1 (5 bases). The CDR3 length is 15 residues. Germline CDR1 reads LGHDT; CDR2 reads YNNKEL (reference sequence). The CDR3, as DNA: TGTGCCAGCAGCCAAGGCGAAGGGGCAGGGTCATCGGTCGTCTTT. Protein: CASSQGEGAGSSVVF.

The genes are TRBV7-9 and TRBJ1-4; TRBD1 might be the D (6 bases). This CDR3 comprises 16 residues. CDR1 is SEHNR, CDR2 FQNEAQ, per germline (reference sequence). Trimming removed 2 bases from V and 7 bases from J, with 17 bases in between. DNA of the CDR3: TGTGCCAGCAGCTTAAGCAGGGGCCGGTTAATTGAAAAACTGTTTTTT. Translated, it gives CASSLSRGRLIEKLFF.

The chain recombines TRBV30 with TRBJ2-5; D gene unclear. The CDR3 totals 11 residues. Trimming took 1 base from V and 3 from J, leaving 3 bases between them. Germline CDR1 is GTSNPN and CDR2 is SVGIG (reference sequence). As DNA, the CDR3 is TGTGCCTGGAGTGCTGAAGAGACCCAGTACTTC. Its translation is CAWSAEETQYF. The whole variable domain, filled in from reference TRBV30 and TRBJ2-5, reads SQTIHQWPATLVQPVGSPLSLECTVEGTSNPNLYWYRQAAGRGLQLLFYSVGIGQISSEVPQNLSASRPQDRQFILSSKKLLLSDSGFYLCAWSAEETQYFGPGTRLLVL.

The chain combines TRBV2 with TRBJ1-1; no definite D call. The V end lost 6 bases, the J end lost 6 bases, and 17 bases lay between the germline ends. The CDR3 contains 14 residues. The germline V gene encodes CDR1 SNHLY and CDR2 FYNNEI. CDR3 sequence: CASSLTGGIPEAFF. The CDR3 nucleotides read TGTGCCAGCAGCCTCACCGGAGGGATCCCTGAAGCTTTCTTT.

The table lists this clone with a few counts. The V gene is TRBV7-9, the J gene TRBJ2-7; 9 bases match TRBD1. Germline trimming cut 3 bases from V and 4 bases from J; bases unmatched to any gene: 7. The CDR3 contains 15 residues. Germline V CDR1 and CDR2: SEHNR, FQNEAQ (reference sequence). CDR3 amino acids: CASSFLSGTGYEQYF. Here the CDR3 DNA reads TGTGCCAGCAGCTTCCTCTCTGGGACAGGGTACGAGCAGTACTTC.

This clone appeared a few times. The gene calls are TRBV21-1 and TRBJ1-3; the D call in the table, TRBD1, was not verified against the DNA. TRBV21-1 is termed a pseudogene. The CDR3 has 17 residues. The CDR3 region is CASSKGQKTDSGNTIYF. DNA for the CDR3: TGTGCCAGCAGCAAAGGCCAGAAAACCGACTCTGGAAACACCATATATTTT.

This clone has a handful of counts. The rearrangement uses TRBV10-2 and TRBJ2-2; 8 bases map to TRBD1. The V and J ends lost 6 bases and 0 bases, in that order; junction bases with no gene match: 3. Germline-derived CDR1 and CDR2 are WSHSY and SAAADI. The CDR3 totals 15 residues. CDR3 protein: CASSRGLSNTGELFF. CDR3 coding DNA: TGCGCCAGCAGCAGGGGGCTATCGAACACCGGGGAGCTGTTTTTT.

The chain links TRBV4-1 to TRBJ1-2; D not certain. Trimming left V 2 bases short and J 0 bases short, with 13 bases between. Germline V gene lookup returns CDR1 MGHRA and CDR2 YSYEKL. This CDR3 is built from 16 residues. CDR3 DNA sequence: TGCGCCAGCAGCCAACCCCTAGGCCCTTCTAACTATGGCTACACCTTC. Its translation: CASSQPLGPSNYGYTF.

V usage is TRBV13 and J usage is TRBJ1-4; D remains ambiguous. The V gene lost 1 base and the J gene lost 13 bases, with 22 bases spanning the gap. The germline V gene encodes CDR1 PRHDT and CDR2 FYEKMQ (reference sequence). The CDR3 sequence is 16 residues long. CDR3: CASSLVRGVGHEGLFF. CDR3 in DNA: TGTGCCAGCAGCTTAGTCCGTGGAGTTGGCCACGAGGGACTGTTTTTT.

V is TRBV11-3 and J is TRBJ2-3, with a possible D match to TRBD1 (5 bases). Germline V gene sequence: CDR1 SGHNT, CDR2 YENEEA. The CDR3 consists of 15 residues. V was cut by 1 base and J by 4 bases, with 12 bases left in between. In nucleotides, the CDR3 is TGTGCCAGCAGCTTAGGGCAGGGTTTGTCAGATACGCAGTATTTT. Encoded protein: CASSLGQGLSDTQYF.

The chain recombines TRBV27 with TRBJ1-2, with 9 bases aligning to TRBD1. J lost 7 bases, V lost 6 bases, and 18 bases had no gene match. This CDR3 region has 17 residues. The V gene's germline CDR1 is MNHEY and CDR2 SMNVEV (reference sequence). CDR3 loop: CASSFVGTGFQNSGYTF. CDR3 coding DNA: TGTGCCAGCAGCTTTGTAGGGACAGGGTTCCAAAATAGTGGCTACACCTTC.

A word on this clone: Other DNA sequences within the sample encode an identical CDR3. This sequence joins TRBV9 and TRBJ2-7; 9 nucleotides line up with TRBD1. Per germline, CDR1 SGDLS and CDR2 YYNGEE. With 0 bases clipped from V and 2 bases from J, the junction kept 3 bases outside the gene matches. The CDR3 runs to 15 residues. The CDR3 sequence: CASSVGQGGPYEQYF. CDR3 bases: TGTGCCAGCAGCGTAGGACAGGGGGGGCCCTACGAGCAGTACTTC.

This sequence joins TRBV7-2 and TRBJ2-7; no firm D call. V was cut by 4 bases and J by 0 bases, with 7 bases left in between. The CDR3 covers 13 residues. Germline CDR1 SGHTA, CDR2 FQGNSA. The CDR3 spells CASSSRVSYEQYF. In DNA form, the CDR3 reads TGTGCCAGCAGCTCCCGGGTCTCCTACGAGCAGTACTTC.

Points on this clone: This specimen includes other DNA sequences encoding the same CDR3. The V gene is TRBV5-1, the J gene TRBJ1-1; 8 positions match TRBD1. Germline V gene lookup returns CDR1 SGHRS and CDR2 YFSETQ. Trimming at V came to 4 bases and at J to 1 base, leaving 3 bases not matched to a gene. This CDR3 has 14 residues. Here the CDR3 reads CASSPGTGNTEAFF. Written as DNA, the CDR3 is TGCGCCAGCAGCCCCGGGACAGGGAACACTGAAGCTTTCTTT.

This chain connects TRBV2 to TRBJ2-2; the match to TRBD1 covers 10 bases. The CDR3 totals 15 residues. The trim removed 5 bases at V and 5 bases at J, leaving 5 bases unmatched. Germline lookup yields CDR1 SNHLY and CDR2 FYNNEI. CDR3: CASSTGTGATGELFF. The CDR3 coding sequence is TGTGCCAGCAGTACCGGGACAGGGGCGACCGGGGAGCTGTTTTTT.

The chain recombines TRBV6-5 with TRBJ1-4; unclear D gene. Trimming took off 6 bases at V and 8 bases at J, with 19 bases between the two ends. This CDR3 comprises 15 residues. Germline V CDR1 and CDR2: MNHEY, SVGAGI. CDR3 amino acids: CASSSPGYKREKLFF. The CDR3 coding sequence is TGTGCCAGCAGCTCCCCGGGTTATAAGCGGGAAAAACTGTTTTTT.

This clone turned up a few times. This chain uses TRBV7-3 with TRBJ1-2; TRBD1 is a possible D gene (5 bases). CDR3 size: 13 residues. The germline gives CDR1 SGHTA, CDR2 FQGTGA. V lost 5 bases and J 7 bases, leaving 14 bases between the germline ends. CDR3 residues: CASSPRGGVGYTF. DNA for the CDR3: TGTGCCAGCAGCCCCCGGGGGGGGGTTGGCTACACCTTC.

V and J are TRBV29-1 and TRBJ2-1; 11 nucleotides match TRBD2. The trim removed 5 bases at V and 15 bases at J, leaving 15 bases unmatched. Germline CDR1 and CDR2: SQVTM and ANQGSEA. The CDR3 has 14 amino acids. The CDR3 loop is CSVNLGVAGGPRFF. The DNA for the CDR3 is TGCAGCGTTAACCTCGGGGTAGCGGGGGGGCCCCGGTTCTTC.

This sequence joins TRBV7-9 and TRBJ2-1; D is unclear. Deletions cut 2 bases from V and 0 bases from J, with 5 bases between. Germline CDR1 reads SEHNR; CDR2 reads FQNEAQ (reference sequence). CDR3 length: 14 amino acids. The DNA of the CDR3 is TGTGCCAGCAGCTTAACCAGCTCCTACAATGAGCAGTTCTTC. This codes for CASSLTSSYNEQFF.

This chain connects TRBV5-1 to TRBJ2-1; 7 bases fit TRBD2. The CDR3 runs 16 residues. Germline V gene sequence: CDR1 SGHRS, CDR2 YFSETQ. The junction had 18 bases not matched to a gene; V was cut back by 5 bases and J by 10 bases. The chain's CDR3 is CASSPLAGPYNWEQFF. CDR3 DNA sequence: TGCGCCAGCAGTCCCTTAGCGGGCCCCTACAATTGGGAGCAGTTCTTC.